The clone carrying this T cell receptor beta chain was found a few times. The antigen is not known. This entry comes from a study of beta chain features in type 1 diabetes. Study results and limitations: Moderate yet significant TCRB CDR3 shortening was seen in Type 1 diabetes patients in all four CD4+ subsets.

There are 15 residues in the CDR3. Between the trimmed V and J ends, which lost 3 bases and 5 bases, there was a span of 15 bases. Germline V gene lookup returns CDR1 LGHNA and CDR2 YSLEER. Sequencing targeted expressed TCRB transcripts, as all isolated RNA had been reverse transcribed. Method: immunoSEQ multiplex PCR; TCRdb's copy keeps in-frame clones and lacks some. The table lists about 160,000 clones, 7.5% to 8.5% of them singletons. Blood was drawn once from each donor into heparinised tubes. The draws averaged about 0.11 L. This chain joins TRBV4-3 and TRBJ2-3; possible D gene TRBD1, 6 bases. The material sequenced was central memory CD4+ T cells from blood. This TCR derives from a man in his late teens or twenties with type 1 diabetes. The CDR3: CASSQETQGRDTQYF. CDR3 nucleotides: TGCGCCAGCAGCCAGGAAACTCAGGGGAGAGATACGCAGTATTTT.